Below, 13 T cell receptor beta chains from the same sample are listed, as sequenced in a study of immune heterogeneity within non-small cell lung tumors. Amplifying TCR beta CDR3 involved multiplex PCR carried out with 32 V and 13 J primers. TCRdb re-called the multiplex PCR reads with MiXCR, one entry per CDR3 protein. In the table there are around 15,000 distinct CDR3 sequences, approximately 26% of which are singletons. Template was bulk tumor genomic DNA, roughly 650 ng per sample. Several spatially distant biopsies were obtained per primary tumor intraoperatively. Before undergoing curative surgery, patients had newly diagnosed non-small cell lung cancer that was untreated. Sequenced material: lung tumor tissue. The receptors here all came from a man aged 35 to 55 with non-small cell lung cancer.

By its share, this clonotype is medium-sized (0.01 to 0.1%). This chain links TRBV6-1 with TRBJ1-4, with a possible D match to TRBD1 (6 bases). V shed 2 bases and J shed 5 bases, with 15 bases lying between them. CDR3 length: 16 residues. Germline-derived CDR1 and CDR2 are MNHNS and SASEGT. Written as DNA, the CDR3 is TGTGCCAGCAGTGAATTTGGACAGCGTCGAAATGAAAAACTGTTTTTT. Translation gives CASSEFGQRRNEKLFF.

For this clonotype: A much larger clone differs by one base, so this may be a read error. This chain links TRBV10-3 with TRBJ1-2; D unclear. Germline values: CDR1 ENHRY, CDR2 SYGVKD. CDR3 length equals 15 residues. The CDR3 nucleotides are TGTGCCATCAGTGAGTCGACCCCCGAGGGCTATCGCTACACCTTC. It codes for CAISESTPEGYRYTF.

By proportion, this clonotype is medium-sized (0.01 to 0.1%). The genes are TRBV29-1 and TRBJ2-7, with 13 bases identical to TRBD2. The CDR3 is 16 residues long. Germline V gene sequence: CDR1 SQVTM, CDR2 ANQGSEA. V lost 4 bases and J lost 4; bases outside the gene matches: 10. The chain's CDR3 is CSVGGTSGRAVYEQYF. The DNA for the CDR3 is TGCAGCGTTGGTGGCACTAGCGGGAGGGCCGTATACGAGCAGTACTTC.

By share, this clonotype ranks as medium-sized. The chain recombines TRBV19 with TRBJ2-3, with 10 bases aligning to TRBD2. Trimming took 5 bases from V and 1 from J; bases not matched to a gene: 6. Per germline, CDR1 LNHDA and CDR2 SQIVND (reference sequence). The CDR3 length is 16 residues. The DNA for the CDR3 is TGTGCCAGTAGTGTGCTAGCGGGAGCCCGCACAGATACGCAGTATTTT. Amino acids: CASSVLAGARTDTQYF. Full variable domain (rest looked up from reference TRBV19 and TRBJ2-3): DGGITQSPKYLFRKEGQNVTLSCEQNLNHDAMYWYRQDPGQGLRLIYYSQIVNDFQKGDIAEGYSVSREKKESFPLTVTSAQKNPTAFYLCASSVLAGARTDTQYFGPGTRLTVL.

Turning to this clonotype: A much larger clone lies one base from this, so it may be a read error. The gene calls are TRBV11-2 and TRBJ1-2, with 8 bases identical to TRBD1. After removal of 7 bases from V and 7 bases from J, the junction contained 8 bases not matched to a gene. The CDR3 totals 13 residues. Germline V lookup: CDR1 SGHAT, CDR2 FQNNGV. CDR3 DNA sequence: TGTGCCAGCATCCAACAAGACAGGGGTGGCTACACCTTC. Residues: CASIQQDRGGYTF.

On this clonotype: A junction boundary mismatches the germline segment, possibly from a read error. The chain employs TRBV12-3 or TRBV12-4 and TRBJ2-4, with a tentative D call TRBD1 (7 bases). The CDR3 totals 13 residues. The CDR3 protein is CTSSSGGTGIQYF. The CDR3 DNA reads as TGTACCAGCAGTTCAGGGGGGACGGGCATTCAGTACTTC.

Concerning this clonotype itself: This may stem from a read error, because a much larger clone lies one nucleotide away. The conserved phenylalanine or tryptophan normally closing the CDR3 is absent here, so this likely arose from a read error. The CDR3 DNA is TGTGCCAGCACCCGACTAGCGGGAGTCTACAATGAGCAGTTCTTA. It specifies CASTRLAGVYNEQFL. This chain links TRBV6-2 or TRBV6-3 with TRBJ2-1; the match to TRBD2 covers 12 bases. CDR3 length equals 15 residues. Looked up from germline, CDR1 is MNHEY and CDR2 is SVGEGT. The ends lost 7 bases at V and 3 bases at J; junction bases unmatched: 4.

As for this clonotype: One base away lies a much larger clone, so this may be a sequencing read error. As DNA, the CDR3 is TGTGCCAGCCGACGGACAGGGTTAGGCATTCGGTACTTC. Its translation: CASRRTGLGIRYF. The chain recombines TRBV12-3 or TRBV12-4 with TRBJ2-4; 8 nucleotides line up with TRBD1. CDR3 length: 13 residues.

The rearrangement links TRBV27 to TRBJ2-1; 10 bases map to TRBD2. The germline CDR1 and CDR2 sequences are MNHEY and SMNVEV (reference sequence). V trimming: 5 bases; J trimming: 4 bases; junction bases outside the gene matches: 8. The CDR3 covers 16 residues. CDR3: CASSLRTSGKYNEQFF. In DNA, the CDR3 is TGTGCCAGCAGTCTAAGGACTAGCGGAAAATACAATGAGCAGTTCTTC.

This clonotype was seen just once. This may come from a read error, since a much larger clone is one base off. The rearrangement joins TRBV7-2 to TRBJ2-7; D is undetermined. The CDR3 totals 12 residues. Deletions cut 4 bases from V and 3 bases from J, with 7 bases between. Germline V lookup: CDR1 SGHTA, CDR2 FQGNSA. The CDR3 DNA reads as TGTGCCAGCAGCTCCATCCGCTACGAGCAGTACTTC. This codes for CASSSIRYEQYF.

This clonotype was seen at least ten times. This sequence joins TRBV5-1 and TRBJ2-7, with 11 bases identical to TRBD2. The CDR3 is made up of 15 amino acids. Trimming took 1 base from V and 4 from J; bases not matched to a gene: 4. CDR1 and CDR2 from the germline V gene are SGHRS and YFSETQ. The CDR3 DNA is TGCGCCAGCAGCTTGTCCCTAGCGGGAGGATACGAGCAGTACTTC. This codes for CASSLSLAGGYEQYF.

This chain joins TRBV4-2 and TRBJ1-1, with D unclear. This CDR3 is 13 amino acids long. V lost 0 bases and J lost 5, with 7 bases in between. Germline V gene lookup returns CDR1 LGHNA and CDR2 YNFKEQ. In DNA form, the CDR3 reads TGTGCCAGCAGCCAAGATTTAGGGACTGAAGCTTTCTTT. Amino acid sequence: CASSQDLGTEAFF.

Remarks on this clonotype: A read error may be the cause here, since a much bigger clone is one base away. The chain combines TRBV15 with TRBJ2-1; D gene ambiguous. The germline CDR1 and CDR2 sequences are LNHNV and YYDKDF (reference sequence). This CDR3 is built from 12 residues. This CDR3 is CANSRENNEQFF. CDR3 DNA: TGTGCCAACAGCAGAGAAAACAATGAGCAGTTCTTC.